This T cell receptor (beta chain) is drawn from a study of blood T cell repertoires in COVID-19. As for the study in general: Samples taken during acute and convalescent COVID-19 were collected in the United States, Italy and Spain. PBMCs, B-cell-depleted T cells, or T cells provided the cDNA or gDNA that made up the material.

The table came from immunoSEQ multiplex PCR; TCRdb's copy has only in-frame clones and leaves some out. This table holds approximately 310,000 clones, about nine tenths found once. Source material: peripheral blood. The sequence was collected from a man aged 45-65 years with active or convalescent COVID-19.

The CDR3 is CASSERPNTEAFF. The DNA of the CDR3 is TGTGCCAGCAGTGAACGTCCGAACACTGAAGCTTTCTTT. The V and J genes are TRBV6-1 and TRBJ1-1; D unclear. V lost 2 bases to trimming and J lost 1 base, with 5 bases between them. The CDR3 totals 13 residues. Germline CDR1 and CDR2: MNHNS and SASEGT.